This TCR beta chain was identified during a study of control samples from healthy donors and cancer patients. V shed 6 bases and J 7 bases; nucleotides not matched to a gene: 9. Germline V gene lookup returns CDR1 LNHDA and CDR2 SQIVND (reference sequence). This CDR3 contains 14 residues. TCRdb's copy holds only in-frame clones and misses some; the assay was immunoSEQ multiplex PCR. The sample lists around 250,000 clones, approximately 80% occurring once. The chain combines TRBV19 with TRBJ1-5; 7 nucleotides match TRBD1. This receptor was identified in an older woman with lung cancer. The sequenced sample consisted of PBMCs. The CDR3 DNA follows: TGTGCCAGTAGCGTACAGGGGATAGTGCAGCCCCAGCATTTT. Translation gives CASSVQGIVQPQHF.